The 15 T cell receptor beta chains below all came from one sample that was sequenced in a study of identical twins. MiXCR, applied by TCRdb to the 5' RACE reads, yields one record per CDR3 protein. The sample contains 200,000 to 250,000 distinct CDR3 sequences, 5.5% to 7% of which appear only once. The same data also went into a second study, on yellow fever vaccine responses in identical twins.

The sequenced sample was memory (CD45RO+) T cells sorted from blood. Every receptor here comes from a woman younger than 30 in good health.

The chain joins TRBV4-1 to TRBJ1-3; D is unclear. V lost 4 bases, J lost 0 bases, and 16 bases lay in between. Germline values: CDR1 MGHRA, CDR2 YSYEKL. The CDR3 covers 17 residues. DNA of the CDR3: TGCGCCAGCAGCCTCGGAACCTTGGGTAACTCTGGAAACACCATATATTTT. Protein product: CASSLGTLGNSGNTIYF.

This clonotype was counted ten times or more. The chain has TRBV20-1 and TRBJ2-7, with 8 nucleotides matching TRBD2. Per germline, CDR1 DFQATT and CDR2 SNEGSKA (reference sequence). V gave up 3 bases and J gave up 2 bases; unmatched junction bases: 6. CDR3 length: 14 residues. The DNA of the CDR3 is TGCAGTGCTAGCAGGAGCGGGAGTACCTACGAGCAGTACTTC. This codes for CSASRSGSTYEQYF.

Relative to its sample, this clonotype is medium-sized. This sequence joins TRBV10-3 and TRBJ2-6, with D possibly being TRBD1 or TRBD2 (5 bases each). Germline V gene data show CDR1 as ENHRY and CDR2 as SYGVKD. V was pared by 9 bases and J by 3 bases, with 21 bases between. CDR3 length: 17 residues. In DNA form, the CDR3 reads TGTGCCATAGACCCGGGACCGACTTTCGGTGGGGCCAACGTCCTGACTTTC. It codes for CAIDPGPTFGGANVLTF.

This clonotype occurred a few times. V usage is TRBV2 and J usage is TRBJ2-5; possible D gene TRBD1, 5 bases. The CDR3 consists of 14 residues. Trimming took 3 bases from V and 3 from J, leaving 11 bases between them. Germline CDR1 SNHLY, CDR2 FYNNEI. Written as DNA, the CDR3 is TGTGCCAGCAGTGATGGCAGGGAAAAAGAGACCCAGTACTTC. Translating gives CASSDGREKETQYF.

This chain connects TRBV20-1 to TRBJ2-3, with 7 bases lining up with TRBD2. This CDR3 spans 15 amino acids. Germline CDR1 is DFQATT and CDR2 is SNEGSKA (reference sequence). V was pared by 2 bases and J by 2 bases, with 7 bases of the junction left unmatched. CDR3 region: CSARNPRGVTDTQYF. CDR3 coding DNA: TGCAGTGCTAGAAACCCCCGGGGGGTCACAGATACGCAGTATTTT.

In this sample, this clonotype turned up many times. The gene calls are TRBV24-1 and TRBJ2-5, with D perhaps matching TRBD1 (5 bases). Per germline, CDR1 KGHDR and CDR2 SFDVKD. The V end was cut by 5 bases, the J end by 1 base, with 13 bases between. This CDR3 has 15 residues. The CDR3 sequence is CATSVRGNGQETQYF. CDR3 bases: TGTGCCACCAGTGTTAGGGGTAACGGCCAAGAGACCCAGTACTTC.

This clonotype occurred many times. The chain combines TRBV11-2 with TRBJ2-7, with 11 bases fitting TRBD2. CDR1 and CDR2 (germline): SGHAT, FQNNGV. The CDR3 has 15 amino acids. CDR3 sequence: CASSLDHLAGGLVSV. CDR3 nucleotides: TGTGCCAGCAGCTTAGATCACCTAGCGGGGGGTCTAGTTTCCGTC.

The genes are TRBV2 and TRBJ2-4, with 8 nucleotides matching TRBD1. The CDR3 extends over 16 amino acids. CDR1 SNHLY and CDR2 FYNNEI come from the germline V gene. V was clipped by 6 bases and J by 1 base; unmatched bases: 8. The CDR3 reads CASSPDRASAKNIQYF. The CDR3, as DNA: TGTGCCAGCAGCCCGGACAGGGCCTCGGCCAAAAACATTCAGTACTTC.

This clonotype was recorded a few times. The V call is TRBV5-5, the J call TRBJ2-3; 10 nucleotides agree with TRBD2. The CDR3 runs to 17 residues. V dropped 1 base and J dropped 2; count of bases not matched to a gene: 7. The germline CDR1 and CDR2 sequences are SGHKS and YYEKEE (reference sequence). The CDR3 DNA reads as TGTGCCAGCAGCTTGTTTGTTAGCGGGAGGCCCACAGATACGCAGTATTTT. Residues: CASSLFVSGRPTDTQYF.

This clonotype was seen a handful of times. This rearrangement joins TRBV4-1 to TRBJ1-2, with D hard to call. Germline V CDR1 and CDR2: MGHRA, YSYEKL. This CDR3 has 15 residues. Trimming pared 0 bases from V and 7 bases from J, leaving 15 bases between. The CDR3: CASSQDVGGISGYTF. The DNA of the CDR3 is TGCGCCAGCAGCCAAGATGTGGGTGGGATCTCTGGCTACACCTTC.

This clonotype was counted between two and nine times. The CDR3 loop reads CSTQGGGMNTEAFF. The CDR3 bases are TGCAGTACGCAAGGGGGCGGCATGAACACTGAAGCTTTCTTT. The genes are TRBV20-1 and TRBJ1-1; 7 nucleotides match TRBD1. Per the germline V gene, CDR1 is DFQATT and CDR2 is SNEGSKA (reference sequence). After removal of 8 bases from V and 0 bases from J, the junction contained 9 bases not matched to a gene. The CDR3 totals 14 residues.

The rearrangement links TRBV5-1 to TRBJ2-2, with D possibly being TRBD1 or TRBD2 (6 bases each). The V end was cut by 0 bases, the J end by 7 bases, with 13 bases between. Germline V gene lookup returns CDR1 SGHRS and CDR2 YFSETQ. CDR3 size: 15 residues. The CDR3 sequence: CASSLDGGRGGELFF. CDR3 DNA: TGCGCCAGCAGCTTGGACGGGGGCCGGGGCGGGGAGCTGTTTTTT.

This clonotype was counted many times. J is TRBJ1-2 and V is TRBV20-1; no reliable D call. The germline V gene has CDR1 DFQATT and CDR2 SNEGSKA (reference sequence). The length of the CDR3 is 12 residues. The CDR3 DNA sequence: TGCAGCGGAAGGGCTGGAGCGGATGGCTACACCTTC. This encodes CSGRAGADGYTF.

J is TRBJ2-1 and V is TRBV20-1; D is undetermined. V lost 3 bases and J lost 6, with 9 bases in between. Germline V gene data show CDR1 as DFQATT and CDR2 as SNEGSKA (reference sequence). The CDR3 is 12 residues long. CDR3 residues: CSASPGFNEQFF. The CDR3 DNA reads TGCAGTGCTAGCCCAGGATTCAATGAGCAGTTCTTC.

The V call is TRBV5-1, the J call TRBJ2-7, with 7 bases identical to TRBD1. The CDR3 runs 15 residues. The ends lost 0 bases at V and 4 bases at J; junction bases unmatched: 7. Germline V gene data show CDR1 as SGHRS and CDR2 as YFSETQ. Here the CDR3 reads CASSLAPGGEYEQYV. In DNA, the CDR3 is TGCGCCAGCAGCTTGGCCCCAGGGGGTGAGTACGAGCAGTACGTC.